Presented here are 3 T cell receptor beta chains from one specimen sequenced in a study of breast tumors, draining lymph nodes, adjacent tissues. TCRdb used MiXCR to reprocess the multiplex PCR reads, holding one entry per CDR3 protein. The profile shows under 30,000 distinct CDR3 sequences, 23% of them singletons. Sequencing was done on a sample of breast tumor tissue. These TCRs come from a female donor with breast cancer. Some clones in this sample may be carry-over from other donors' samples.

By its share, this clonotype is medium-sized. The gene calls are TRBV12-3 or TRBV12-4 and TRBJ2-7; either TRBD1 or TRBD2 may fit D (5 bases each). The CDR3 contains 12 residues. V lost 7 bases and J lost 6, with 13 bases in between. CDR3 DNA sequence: TGTGCCAGCACGCTTGAGGGGAGCGAGCAGTACTTC. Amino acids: CASTLEGSEQYF.

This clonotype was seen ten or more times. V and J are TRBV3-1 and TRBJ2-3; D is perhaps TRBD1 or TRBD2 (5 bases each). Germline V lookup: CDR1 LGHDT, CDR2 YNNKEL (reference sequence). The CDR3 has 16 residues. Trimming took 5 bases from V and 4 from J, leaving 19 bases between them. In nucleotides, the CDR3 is TGTGCCAGCAGCACAAGGTGGATAACGGGACCAGATACGCAGTATTTT. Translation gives CASSTRWITGPDTQYF.

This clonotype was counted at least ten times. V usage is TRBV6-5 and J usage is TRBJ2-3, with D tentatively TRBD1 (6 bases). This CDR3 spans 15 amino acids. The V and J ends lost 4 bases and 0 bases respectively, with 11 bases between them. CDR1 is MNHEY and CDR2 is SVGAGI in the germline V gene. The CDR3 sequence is CASSSTGLSTDTQYF. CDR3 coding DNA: TGTGCCAGCAGTTCAACAGGGCTCAGCACAGATACGCAGTATTTT.